This T cell receptor (beta chain) was found in a study of T cell responses to AZD1222 COVID-19 vaccine. Study-level findings and limits: Rises in breadth and depth of Spike-specific TCRs came after two AZD1222 doses. The span of vaccine-associated CD4 TCRs extended across spike, with dominance at 160-218 and 743-854.

CDR3 length: 15 amino acids. The V gene lost 2 bases and the J gene lost 7 bases, with 13 bases spanning the gap. CDR1 and CDR2 from the germline V gene are SGHNT and YYREEE (reference sequence). The repertoire was sequenced with immunoSEQ multiplex PCR; TCRdb's copy has only in-frame clones and lacks some. The repertoire holds 95,000 to 150,000 clones, about 90% seen once, with about 7.5% in the top ten. Remarks on this clone: Its specificity is not known.

Source: peripheral blood, taken 28 days after the second AZD1222 dose. This chain joins TRBV5-4 and TRBJ1-6; D possibly corresponds to TRBD1 (5 bases). This sequence was found in an adult who received the AZD1222 COVID-19 vaccine. This chain's CDR3 is CASSFGTSANSPLHF. The CDR3 DNA is TGTGCCAGCAGCTTCGGGACCTCAGCAAATTCACCCCTCCACTTT.